The rows below give T cell receptor beta chains drawn from one sample of a study of blood T cell repertoires in COVID-19. Assay used: immunoSEQ multiplex PCR; TCRdb lists only in-frame clones, some missing. Among some 200,000 clones, about 81% were seen once, and the ten largest hold approximately 15%. The sequencing sample was made of peripheral blood. These receptors were taken from a man younger than 45 with active or convalescent COVID-19. The conserved cysteine and the conserved F or W are not part of the CDR3 here. Fields, in order: J gene, V gene, CDR3 protein.

J gene: TRBJ1-1
V gene: TRBV7-9
CDR3 protein: ASSSTGGLNTEAF

J gene: TRBJ1-4
V gene: TRBV18
CDR3 protein: ASSQQGRVEKLF

J gene: TRBJ2-2
V gene: TRBV5-1
CDR3 protein: ASSLDYGGLAGGYRTGELF

J gene: TRBJ1-5
V gene: TRBV19
CDR3 protein: ASSFQGGNQPQH

J gene: TRBJ1-4
V gene: TRBV28
CDR3 protein: ASSLRQGGEKLF

J gene: TRBJ2-6
V gene: TRBV10-3
CDR3 protein: AISERQGASGANVLT

J gene: TRBJ2-5
V gene: TRBV7-2
CDR3 protein: ASSLRLAETQY

J gene: TRBJ1-1
V gene: TRBV7-6
CDR3 protein: ASSHSGQPNTEAF

J gene: TRBJ1-5
V gene: TRBV19
CDR3 protein: ASTTGVVNNQPQH

J gene: TRBJ2-7
V gene: TRBV25-1
CDR3 protein: ASSEPGTGINEQY

J gene: TRBJ2-3
V gene: TRBV19
CDR3 protein: ASSIEQVRGGPSQY

J gene: TRBJ2-7
V gene: TRBV18
CDR3 protein: ASSPQQGDVEQY

J gene: TRBJ1-1
V gene: TRBV5-1
CDR3 protein: ASSYGSTIEAF

J gene: TRBJ2-1
V gene: TRBV5-1
CDR3 protein: ASSLGTGKMVGEQF

J gene: TRBJ2-3
V gene: TRBV5-1
CDR3 protein: ASSLSLADTQY

J gene: TRBJ2-2
V gene: TRBV19
CDR3 protein: ASIGAGELF

J gene: TRBJ1-1
V gene: TRBV10-3
CDR3 protein: AISASGNTEAF

J gene: TRBJ2-5
V gene: TRBV4-1
CDR3 protein: ASSQGAGSGETQY